This T cell receptor beta chain originates from a study of T cells in Graves' hyperthyroidism and ophthalmopathy. This clonotype turned up a few times. Template material for amplifying TCR beta CDR3 regions consisted of RNA transcripts. The HTBI set primed first-round TCR CDR3 RT-PCR. Via MiXCR, TCRdb re-called the multiplex PCR reads, giving one row per CDR3 protein. The data show almost 600,000 distinct CDR3 sequences, roughly 14% seen once. Sequencing input: blood. The source is a woman aged 25 to 39 with Graves' hyperthyroidism that later progressed to Graves' ophthalmopathy.

CDR3 in DNA: TGTGCCAGTAGTATTGAGGGGGCCTATGGCTACACCTTC. Encoded protein: CASSIEGAYGYTF. V and J are TRBV19 and TRBJ1-2; TRBD1 matches at 7 bases. The CDR3 sequence is 13 residues long. In germline, CDR1 is LNHDA, CDR2 SQIVND (reference sequence). The V and J ends lost 3 bases and 4 bases, in that order; junction bases with no gene match: 2.